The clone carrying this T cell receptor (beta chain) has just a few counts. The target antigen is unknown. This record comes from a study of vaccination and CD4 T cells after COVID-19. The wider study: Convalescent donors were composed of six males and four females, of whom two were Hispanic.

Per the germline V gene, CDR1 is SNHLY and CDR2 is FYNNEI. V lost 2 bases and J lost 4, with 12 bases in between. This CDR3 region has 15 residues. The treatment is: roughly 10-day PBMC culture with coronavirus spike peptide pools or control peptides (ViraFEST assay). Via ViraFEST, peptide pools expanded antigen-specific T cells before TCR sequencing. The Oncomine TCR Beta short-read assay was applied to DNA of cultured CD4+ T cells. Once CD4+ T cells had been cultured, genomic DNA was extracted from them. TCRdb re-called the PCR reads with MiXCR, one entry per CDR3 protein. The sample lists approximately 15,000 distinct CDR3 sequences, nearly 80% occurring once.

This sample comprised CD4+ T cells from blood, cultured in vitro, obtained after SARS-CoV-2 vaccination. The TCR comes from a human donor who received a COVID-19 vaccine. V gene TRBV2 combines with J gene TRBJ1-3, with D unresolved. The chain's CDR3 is CASSELTLGGNTIYF. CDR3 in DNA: TGTGCCAGCAGTGAATTGACCCTGGGGGGAAACACCATATATTTT.